This T cell receptor beta chain appears in the sequencing data of a study of T cells in Graves' hyperthyroidism and ophthalmopathy. Trimming took off 5 bases at V and 9 bases at J, with 14 bases between the two ends. The length of the CDR3 is 14 residues. CDR1 LNHNV and CDR2 YYDKDF come from the germline V gene (reference sequence). There are many counts of this clonotype. Exclusions: uncontrolled infection, other autoimmune disease, pregnancy, lactation. RNA transcripts yielded amplified TCR beta CDR3 regions. The HTBI primer set drove a first-round RT-PCR of the TCR CDR3. TCRdb reprocessed the multiplex PCR reads with MiXCR, giving one entry per CDR3 protein. The sample consists of around 580,000 distinct CDR3 sequences, 16% of them appearing once.

The gene calls are TRBV15 and TRBJ1-6; a weak D match, TRBD1 (5 bases). The sequence was obtained from a young woman with Graves' hyperthyroidism. Material for sequencing was blood. DNA of the CDR3: TGTGCCACCAGCCGGGACCTACGAGGTTCACCCCTCCACTTT. The encoded protein is CATSRDLRGSPLHF.